A selection of T cell receptor beta chains follows, all from one sample in a study of blood T cells in healthy people across ages. Using its own MiXCR run on the 5' RACE reads, TCRdb lists one record per CDR3 protein. The profile shows some 1,800,000 distinct CDR3 sequences, 30% to 40% of them singletons. Sequencing was carried out using blood. These receptors all stem from a human donor in good health. CDR3s include the opening cysteine and the closing phenylalanine or tryptophan. Each record gives: clone size, J gene, D gene, V gene, CDR3 length, CDR3 protein, CDR3 DNA. D genes are given only for firm matches. The listing skips clone size in some rows; elsewhere it reads once, few, many or a size class.

clone size: .; J gene: TRBJ2-5; D gene: .; V gene: TRBV20-1; CDR3 length: 14; CDR3 protein: CSASRGAQQETQYF; CDR3 DNA: TGCAGTGCTAGCAGGGGGGCCCAACAAGAGACCCAGTACTTC
clone size: .; J gene: TRBJ2-1; D gene: TRBD2; V gene: TRBV9; CDR3 length: 12; CDR3 protein: CASSGLAGEQFF; CDR3 DNA: TGTGCCAGCAGCGGACTAGCTGGTGAGCAGTTCTTC
clone size: few; J gene: TRBJ1-1; D gene: .; V gene: TRBV6-5; CDR3 length: 14; CDR3 protein: CASRYWGKDTEAFF; CDR3 DNA: TGTGCCAGCAGATACTGGGGGAAGGACACTGAAGCTTTCTTT
clone size: .; J gene: TRBJ1-2; D gene: TRBD1; V gene: TRBV7-2; CDR3 length: 16; CDR3 protein: CASSPHYGQGDYGYTF; CDR3 DNA: TGTGCCAGCAGCCCCCACTACGGACAGGGCGACTATGGCTACACCTTC
clone size: few; J gene: TRBJ1-2; D gene: .; V gene: TRBV29-1; CDR3 length: 20; CDR3 protein: CSVGDGLAQGPVGSNYDYTF; CDR3 DNA: TGCAGCGTCGGGGACGGGTTGGCTCAGGGACCTGTAGGGTCGAACTATGACTACACCTTC
clone size: few; J gene: TRBJ2-3; D gene: .; V gene: TRBV20-1; CDR3 length: 13; CDR3 protein: CSATGSNTDTQYF; CDR3 DNA: TGCAGTGCTACAGGGTCAAACACAGATACGCAGTATTTT
clone size: .; J gene: TRBJ1-1; D gene: TRBD1; V gene: TRBV13; CDR3 length: 13; CDR3 protein: CASSRTGLTEAFF; CDR3 DNA: TGTGCCAGCAGCCGGACAGGGCTCACTGAAGCTTTCTTT
clone size: few; J gene: TRBJ1-4; D gene: .; V gene: TRBV7-2; CDR3 length: 15; CDR3 protein: CASSPRSGYGEKLFF; CDR3 DNA: TGTGCCAGCAGCCCGAGGTCCGGGTATGGTGAAAAACTGTTTTTT
clone size: few; J gene: TRBJ1-1; D gene: .; V gene: TRBV6-2/TRBV6-3; CDR3 length: 16; CDR3 protein: CASTPNRGAYGTEAFF; CDR3 DNA: TGTGCCAGCACCCCAAATCGGGGGGCGTACGGCACTGAAGCTTTCTTT
clone size: few; J gene: TRBJ2-1; D gene: .; V gene: TRBV7-9; CDR3 length: 13; CDR3 protein: CASSFEGDYEQFF; CDR3 DNA: TGTGCCAGCAGTTTCGAGGGGGACTATGAGCAGTTCTTC
clone size: .; J gene: TRBJ2-2; D gene: TRBD1; V gene: TRBV12-3/TRBV12-4; CDR3 length: 16; CDR3 protein: CASKPQQGSNTGELFF; CDR3 DNA: TGTGCCAGCAAACCTCAACAGGGGTCGAACACCGGGGAGCTGTTTTTT
clone size: few; J gene: TRBJ2-5; D gene: TRBD2; V gene: TRBV20-1; CDR3 length: 14; CDR3 protein: CSAISGGMVETQYF; CDR3 DNA: TGCAGTGCTATTAGCGGGGGGATGGTAGAGACCCAGTACTTC
clone size: once; J gene: TRBJ1-1; D gene: .; V gene: TRBV5-1; CDR3 length: 11; CDR3 protein: CASSLGQMAFF; CDR3 DNA: TGCGCCAGCAGCTTAGGGCAGATGGCTTTCTTT
clone size: few; J gene: TRBJ2-1; D gene: .; V gene: TRBV7-9; CDR3 length: 16; CDR3 protein: CASSLPAGASYNEQFF; CDR3 DNA: TGTGCCAGCAGCCTGCCGGCGGGGGCCTCCTACAATGAGCAGTTCTTC
clone size: .; J gene: TRBJ2-7; D gene: .; V gene: TRBV7-9; CDR3 length: 15; CDR3 protein: CASSPRRSQPYEQYF; CDR3 DNA: TGTGCCAGCAGCCCGAGAAGGAGTCAGCCCTACGAGCAGTACTTC
clone size: .; J gene: TRBJ2-6; D gene: .; V gene: TRBV9; CDR3 length: 19; CDR3 protein: CASSGGVVTSSSGANVLTF; CDR3 DNA: TGTGCCAGCAGCGGTGGGGTAGTTACATCCAGCTCTGGGGCCAACGTCCTGACTTTC
clone size: .; J gene: TRBJ2-2; D gene: .; V gene: TRBV19; CDR3 length: 15; CDR3 protein: CASSTDLEITGELFF; CDR3 DNA: TGTGCCAGTAGTACGGATCTCGAAATAACCGGGGAGCTGTTTTTT
clone size: .; J gene: TRBJ2-5; D gene: .; V gene: TRBV9; CDR3 length: 14; CDR3 protein: CASSQTGLEETQYF; CDR3 DNA: TGTGCCAGCAGCCAGACAGGACTTGAAGAGACCCAGTACTTC
clone size: many; J gene: TRBJ2-6; D gene: .; V gene: TRBV29-1; CDR3 length: 14; CDR3 protein: CSVDVASGANVLTF; CDR3 DNA: TGCAGCGTTGACGTTGCCTCTGGGGCCAACGTCCTGACTTTC
clone size: .; J gene: TRBJ1-1; D gene: .; V gene: TRBV10-2; CDR3 length: 14; CDR3 protein: CASSEDLAPSEAFF; CDR3 DNA: TGCGCCAGCAGTGAGGACCTAGCCCCCTCTGAAGCTTTCTTT
clone size: .; J gene: TRBJ1-2; D gene: .; V gene: TRBV11-2; CDR3 length: 22; CDR3 protein: CASSPPLGEQFFGPGAIDGYTF; CDR3 DNA: .
clone size: .; J gene: TRBJ2-3; D gene: .; V gene: TRBV4-3; CDR3 length: 15; CDR3 protein: CASSQGTSYTDTQYF; CDR3 DNA: TGCGCCAGCAGCCAGGGGACTTCGTACACAGATACGCAGTATTTT
clone size: few; J gene: TRBJ2-1; D gene: .; V gene: TRBV4-3; CDR3 length: 15; CDR3 protein: CASSQDGHSYNEQFF; CDR3 DNA: TGCGCCAGCAGCCAAGATGGACACTCCTACAATGAGCAGTTCTTC
clone size: few; J gene: TRBJ1-2; D gene: TRBD1; V gene: TRBV6-5; CDR3 length: 14; CDR3 protein: CASSKRDRGSYYTF; CDR3 DNA: TGTGCCAGCAGTAAACGGGACAGGGGGTCCTACTACACCTTC
clone size: .; J gene: TRBJ1-4; D gene: .; V gene: TRBV29-1; CDR3 length: 13; CDR3 protein: CSASGTLNEKLFF; CDR3 DNA: TGCAGCGCTTCCGGGACATTGAATGAAAAACTGTTTTTT
clone size: .; J gene: TRBJ2-3; D gene: TRBD2; V gene: TRBV12-3/TRBV12-4; CDR3 length: 13; CDR3 protein: CASAAGGPDTQYF; CDR3 DNA: TGTGCCAGCGCGGCGGGGGGCCCAGATACGCAGTATTTT
clone size: .; J gene: TRBJ1-6; D gene: .; V gene: TRBV9; CDR3 length: 16; CDR3 protein: CASSVSTGLNNSPLHF; CDR3 DNA: TGTGCCAGCAGCGTTTCGACCGGGCTTAATAATTCACCCCTCCACTTT
clone size: .; J gene: TRBJ2-5; D gene: TRBD2; V gene: TRBV6-5; CDR3 length: 16; CDR3 protein: CASTKWLAGGQETQYF; CDR3 DNA: TGTGCCAGCACCAAGTGGCTAGCGGGGGGCCAAGAGACCCAGTACTTC
clone size: few; J gene: TRBJ2-1; D gene: .; V gene: TRBV24-1; CDR3 length: 16; CDR3 protein: CATSDLERSSYNEQFF; CDR3 DNA: TGTGCCACCAGTGATTTGGAGCGGAGCTCCTACAATGAGCAGTTCTTC
clone size: .; J gene: TRBJ1-4; D gene: TRBD1; V gene: TRBV4-3; CDR3 length: 16; CDR3 protein: CASSQDPGTGDEKLFF; CDR3 DNA: TGCGCCAGCAGCCAAGACCCCGGGACAGGGGATGAAAAACTGTTTTTT